This T cell receptor beta chain was recorded in a study of blood T cell repertoires in COVID-19 (dated by TCRdb to 2020 to 2021). A note on the overall study: Samples from collaborators originated in the United States, Italy and Spain and spanned both the acute and convalescent phases of COVID-19. The material from the prospective study consisted of cDNA or gDNA derived from T cells, B-cell-depleted T cells, or PBMCs. Subjects who had been exposed to COVID-19, were actively infected with it, or had recovered from it provided the deeply sampled blood TCRbeta repertoires that made up the dataset. A freely available public database, intended as a resource for researchers studying the immune response to SARS-CoV-2, is where the repertoires were released. The samples were drawn from the first 160 participants of the ongoing ImmuneRACE study and from roughly 1,300 subjects provided by 6 global collaborators. A de-identified subject ID, COVID-19 status, age in years and sex were almost always included in the sample metadata. HLA class I and class II types, where available, came from metadata supplied by the sample provider rather than from assay-based typing. The investigation overall reported the following: Clinical and demographic metadata were provided uncurated, with the amount varying by source and participant.

As regards this clone: Its antigen target is currently unknown. No clone much larger than this one lies a single base away; base qualities are absent.

The CDR3 contains 16 residues, cysteine and phenylalanine counted. Of all the DNA, just the CDR3 is kept, 48 bases in frame from base 1. Via the germline V gene, CDR1 is MDHEN and CDR2 SYDVKM. Trimming at the junction amounts to 2 bases on V and 3 bases on J, and the germline ends lie 16 bases apart. Another Seattle source contributed samples from volunteer blood donors who had recovered from COVID-19. Each collaborating institution followed its own protocols to collect whole blood in K2EDTA tubes. For TCRbeta analysis, collaborators shipped samples as frozen whole blood, isolated PBMCs, or DNA extracted from either of those sample types. TCRbeta CDR3 regions were amplified from genomic DNA using the immunoSEQ Assay, a bias-controlled multiplex PCR. The authors' analysis ran thus. Within the assay, amplification of reference gene primers was used to estimate how many nucleated cells each sample contained. To quantify the absolute abundance of each unique TCRbeta CDR3 rearrangement, sequence reads were collapsed and filtered. For each sample, productive Simpson clonality was calculated as the square root of Simpson's diversity index across productive rearrangements. TCRdb stores this immuneACCESS table with in-frame sequences only. Part of the clones is absent; in the studies checked, under half of the shortfall reflects unresolved V genes, and no reason is known for the rest. D and trimming come from the DNA, and the V and J calls and clone size come from that table. In this sample the table shows 250,000 to 350,000 clones, 89% of which occur a single time. In total, the top ten clones hold 0.94% of the sample.

The sequence derives from a woman aged 40 to 50 who had recovered from COVID-19. The specimen was peripheral blood. The V and J segments used are TRBV28 and TRBJ2-5; TRBD1 is possibly the D segment (6 matching bases). CDR3 reads: CASSLVFRGEEETQYF. The DNA reads TGTGCCAGCAGTTTAGTTTTCAGGGGAGAGGAAGAGACCCAGTACTTC. With the portions outside the CDR3 filled from the reference TRBV28 and TRBJ2-5 genes, the complete variable region becomes DVKVTQSSRYLVKRTGEKVFLECVQDMDHENMFWYRQDPGLGLRLIYFSYDVKMKEKGDIPEGYSVSREKKERFSLILESASTNQTSMYLCASSLVFRGEEETQYFGPGTRLLVL.